This T cell receptor beta chain was captured by sequencing in a study of cytomegalovirus exposure and HLA in healthy donors. CDR1 and CDR2 (germline): GTSNPN, SVGIG (reference sequence). This CDR3 contains 13 residues. Trimming took off 2 bases at V and 4 bases at J, with 11 bases between the two ends. PCR used 60 Vbeta primers and 13 Jbeta primers. Some clones are missing from TCRdb's copy, which holds only in-frame ones; the method was immunoSEQ multiplex PCR. Counted here are around 150,000 clones, roughly 80% occurring once; the ten biggest clones make up roughly 1.6%. The sample comprised PBMCs. V gene TRBV30 combines with J gene TRBJ1-1; a weak D match, TRBD1 (6 bases). The sequence was collected from a girl aged 10 to 17 in good health and CMV-seropositive. The CDR3 DNA reads as TGTGCCTGGAGTCACACAGGGTCCACTGAAGCTTTCTTT. As protein: CAWSHTGSTEAFF.